This TCR beta chain was observed in a study of T cell responses to AZD1222 COVID-19 vaccine (dated by TCRdb to the early 2020s). In terms of the full investigation: A total of 233 trial participants underwent TCR sequencing, of whom 200 to 220 received two doses of AZD1222 and approximately 25 received two doses of the MenACWY control vaccine. Enrollment into the trials was organized by age into subgroups of 18-55, 56-69 and 70-plus years, and those subgroups contained roughly 140, 27 and 60 TCR-sequenced participants, respectively. Results and caveats for the whole study, not just this receptor: Participants were mostly white British, with more females than males. The authors suggested clonal diversity may have been underestimated. Reportedly, almost half of the unique spike-specific TCRs recognized epitopes lying outside the regions that are mutated in the B.1.351 and B.1.1.7 variants. After two AZD1222 doses, spike-specific TCR breadth and depth were significantly higher than at day 0 and than in MenACWY recipients. In the small 56-69-year group, the increase in depth fell short of significance, most likely because of low power. Conclusions about previously exposed vaccinees are limited because only six or seven AZD1222 recipients were SARS-CoV-2 seropositive at baseline. Vaccine-associated CD4 TCRs spanned the whole spike protein, with dominant responses in regions 160-218 and 743-854. Because no day 14 peak-response samples were available, the repertoires could be characterized only after the peak T cell response.

The CDR3 regions of human TCRbeta chains were subjected to immunosequencing. Under the source paper's analysis protocol: Repertoire TCRs were matched against a reference library of SARS-CoV-2-specific TCRs generated with the MIRA antigen-specificity platform. Breadth was defined as the fraction of unique TCRs that were SARS-CoV-2-associated. Depth was defined as the fraction of total T cells that were SARS-CoV-2-associated. Using the MIRA data, each spike-specific TCR was mapped to the spike region that the TCR reacts to and placed in a CD4 or CD8 class. Log10-transformed breadth and depth values were compared by one-way ANOVA with Sidak's multiple comparisons tests. This immuneACCESS table, as held by TCRdb, lists in-frame sequences with V and J called but not all clones. Of the missing ones, under half trace to an unresolved V gene in checked studies; the others have no known cause. Clonal size and the V and J genes are those of that table, whereas D and trimming came from the DNA. The sample profile shows approximately 140,000 clones; approximately 92% of them were found once. The ten largest make up about 3.3% of the sample.

The time point label, read with the paper, signifies: about 28 days (+/-7) after the second vaccine dose. Because spike-specific TCR depth and breadth did not differ between the two schedules, AZD1222 recipients who got a second dose at roughly 4 weeks were pooled with those who got a second dose at roughly 12 weeks. Samples from vaccinated people were obtained from the UK trials COV001 and COV002, which included a single-blind randomized controlled phase 2/3 trial of AZD1222 (ChAdOx1 nCoV-19) in healthy adults. For TCRbeta chain sequencing, PBMC samples from trial participants were taken at day 0 and at day 28 after the second dose. Points on this clone: Its antigen target is currently unknown. Base qualities were left out, and no much larger clone turns up one base away.

The receptor's source is an adult who received the AZD1222 COVID-19 vaccine. This sample comprised peripheral blood, obtained 28 days after the second AZD1222 dose.

The bases are TGTGCCAGCAGGTACCAGGGGAGGTTCGGGCAGCCCCAGCATTTT. This codes for CASRYQGRFGQPQHF. The rearrangement combines TRBV27 with TRBJ1-5, with TRBD1 tentatively as D gene (6 bases match). CDR1 is given as MNHEY and CDR2 as SMNVEV, both from the germline V gene (reference sequence). V is cut by 6 bases and J by 7 bases, and the space between the germline ends is 19 bases. From the cysteine up to the phenylalanine, the CDR3 has a length of 15 residues. Of the read, only the CDR3 DNA is kept; its 45 bases are in frame from base 1.